This T cell receptor (beta chain) was profiled in a study of shared clonotypes between healthy human individuals. General observations from the study: Few donors limited the genetic and exposure-history diversity represented.

There are 14 residues in the CDR3. CDR1 and CDR2 from the germline V gene are SNHLY and FYNNEI. Trimming took 6 bases from V and 5 from J, leaving 13 bases between them. Data came from immunoSEQ multiplex PCR; TCRdb stores just in-frame clones and leaves some out. The table includes about 2.4 million clones, 90% to 95% detected once. With regard to this clone: Its antigen is unknown. Other DNA sequences in the sample encode the same CDR3.

The sample comprised naive CD4+ T cells from PBMCs. Subset described: CD45RA+ positively selected. The J gene is TRBJ1-4, the V gene TRBV2; the D gene is possibly TRBD1 (6 bases). This sequence was found in a young man in good health. Some clones in this sample may be carry-over from other donors' samples. The CDR3 spells CASSGGQLNEKLFF. The CDR3 DNA reads TGTGCCAGCAGCGGAGGACAGCTGAATGAAAAACTGTTTTTT.